Shown below are 2 T cell receptor beta chains from a single sample sequenced in a study of T-cell memory formation after mild COVID-19. TCRdb passed the 5' RACE reads through MiXCR, listing each CDR3 protein once. The profile covers roughly 150,000 distinct CDR3 sequences, with approximately 12% appearing a single time and approximately 3.4% taken by the ten largest. The sample taken for sequencing was PBMCs or a T cell subset sorted from them (not recorded which). These receptors were collected from a man younger than 30 who had mild COVID-19 (a few samples of this study predate the infection). Cell type and time point are not known.

The rearrangement links TRBV20-1 to TRBJ2-7, with 7 bases lining up with TRBD1. V lost 6 bases to trimming and J lost 3 bases; unmatched junction nucleotides: 2. CDR1 DFQATT and CDR2 SNEGSKA come from the germline V gene (reference sequence). This CDR3 contains 11 residues. The CDR3 loop reads CSAGTDYEQYV. The DNA of the CDR3 is TGCAGTGCCGGGACAGACTACGAGCAGTACGTC.

This clonotype was observed a handful of times. This sequence joins TRBV7-2 and TRBJ1-6; D remains unclear. The CDR3 contains 12 residues. Germline lookup yields CDR1 SGHTA and CDR2 FQGNSA. The V and J ends lost 4 bases and 11 bases respectively, with 9 bases between them. CDR3 nucleotide sequence: TGTGCCAGCAGCTCGATCTCCGCACCCCTCCACTTT. Translation gives CASSSISAPLHF.